These 6 T cell receptor beta chains originate from one sample sequenced in a study of T cell responses to AZD1222 COVID-19 vaccine. TCRdb keeps only in-frame clones here, not all; method: immunoSEQ multiplex PCR. The sample shows 90,000 to 150,000 clones, 80% to 95% of them seen only once. The material sequenced was peripheral blood, taken 28 days after the second AZD1222 dose. These receptor sequences come from an adult who received the AZD1222 COVID-19 vaccine.

The chain carries TRBV15 and TRBJ1-1; D not resolved. Deletions cut 9 bases from V and 4 bases from J, with 12 bases between. Germline CDR1 reads LNHNV; CDR2 reads YYDKDF (reference sequence). The CDR3 length is 12 residues. The CDR3 region is CATRTAGTEAFF. As DNA, the CDR3 is TGTGCCACTAGGACGGCGGGCACTGAAGCTTTCTTT. Full variable domain (missing parts from reference TRBV15 and TRBJ1-1): DAMVIQNPRYQVTQFGKPVTLSCSQTLNHNVMYWYQQKSSQAPKLLFHYYDKDFNNEADTPDNFQSRRPNTSFCFLDIRSPGLGDTAMYLCATRTAGTEAFFGQGTRLTVV.

Comments on this clone: Other DNA sequences of this sample code for an identical CDR3. The V call is TRBV18, the J call TRBJ2-7, with a weak D call TRBD1 (5 bases). The V end lost 3 bases, the J end lost 3 bases, and 9 bases lay between the germline ends. CDR1 and CDR2 (germline): KGHSH, LQKENI. This CDR3 is built from 13 residues. The CDR3 sequence is CASSPSQGYEQYF. Here the CDR3 DNA reads TGTGCCAGCTCACCGAGCCAGGGCTACGAGCAGTACTTC.

This chain links TRBV5-1 with TRBJ1-4; tentatively, D is TRBD1 (5 bases). Germline CDR1 and CDR2: SGHRS and YFSETQ. Trimming took 3 bases from V and 1 from J, leaving 10 bases between them. The CDR3 has 15 amino acids. The CDR3 loop is CASSSGVKTNEKLFF. The CDR3 coding sequence is TGCGCCAGCAGCTCGGGGGTGAAAACTAATGAAAAACTGTTTTTT.

V is TRBV27 and J is TRBJ2-1; D is unclear. The germline V and J ends were trimmed by 1 base and 6 bases, with 4 bases remaining between them. This CDR3 comprises 12 residues. The germline CDR1 and CDR2 sequences are MNHEY and SMNVEV (reference sequence). The CDR3 DNA reads TGTGCCAGCAGTTTATTCCCCAATGAGCAGTTCTTC. As protein: CASSLFPNEQFF.

The chain links TRBV19 to TRBJ1-1; D ambiguous. Trimming took 3 bases from V and 0 from J, leaving 5 bases between them. Germline V gives CDR1 LNHDA, CDR2 SQIVND (reference sequence). The CDR3 covers 13 residues. The CDR3 region has the DNA TGTGCCAGTAGTATTCGGGTGAACACTGAAGCTTTCTTT. It yields the protein CASSIRVNTEAFF.

This clone has a handful of counts. Other DNA sequences in this specimen translate into the identical CDR3. The J gene is TRBJ1-2, the V gene TRBV18; TRBD1 might be the D (5 bases). The CDR3 loop spans 14 amino acids. V lost 2 bases, J lost 0 bases, and 7 bases lay in between. CDR1 is KGHSH, CDR2 LQKENI, per germline. The DNA for the CDR3 is TGTGCCAGCTCACCAACGGGGGCTAACTATGGCTACACCTTC. Protein product: CASSPTGANYGYTF.